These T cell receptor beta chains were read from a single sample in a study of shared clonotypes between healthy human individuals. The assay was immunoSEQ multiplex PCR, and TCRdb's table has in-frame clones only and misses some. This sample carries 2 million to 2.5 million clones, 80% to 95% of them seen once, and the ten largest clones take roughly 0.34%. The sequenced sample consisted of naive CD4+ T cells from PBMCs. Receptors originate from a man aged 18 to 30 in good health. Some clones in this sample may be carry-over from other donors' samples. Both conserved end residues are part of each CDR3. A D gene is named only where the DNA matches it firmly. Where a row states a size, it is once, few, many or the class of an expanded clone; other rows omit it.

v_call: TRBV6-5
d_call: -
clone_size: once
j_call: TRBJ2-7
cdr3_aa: CASSYRRGYSYEQYF
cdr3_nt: TGTGCCAGCAGTTACAGACGGGGGTATTCCTACGAGCAGTACTTC

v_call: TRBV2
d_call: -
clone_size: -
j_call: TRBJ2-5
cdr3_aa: CASNDRMGQETQYF
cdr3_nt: TGTGCCAGCAACGACAGGATGGGACAAGAGACCCAGTACTTC

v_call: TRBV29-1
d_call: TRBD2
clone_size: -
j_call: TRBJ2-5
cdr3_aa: CSVVPDLGRAGWETQYF
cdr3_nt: TGCAGCGTTGTGCCGGACCTCGGGAGGGCCGGTTGGGAGACCCAGTACTTC

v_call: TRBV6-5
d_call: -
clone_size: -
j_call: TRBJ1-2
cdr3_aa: CASRIGAPSDYTF
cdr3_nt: TGTGCCAGCAGAATTGGAGCCCCGTCGGACTACACCTTC

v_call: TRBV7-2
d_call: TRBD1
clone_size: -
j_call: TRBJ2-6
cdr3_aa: CATAGGSGANVLTF
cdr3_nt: TGTGCCACCGCAGGGGGTTCTGGGGCCAACGTCCTGACTTTC

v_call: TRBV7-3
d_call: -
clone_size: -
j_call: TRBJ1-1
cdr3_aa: CASSLQPANLNTEAFF
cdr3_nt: TGTGCCAGCAGCCTACAGCCAGCCAATTTGAACACTGAAGCTTTCTTT

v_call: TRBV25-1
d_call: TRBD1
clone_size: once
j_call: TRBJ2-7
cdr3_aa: CASRETGGGEQYF
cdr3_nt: TGTGCCAGCAGAGAGACAGGGGGCGGCGAGCAGTACTTC

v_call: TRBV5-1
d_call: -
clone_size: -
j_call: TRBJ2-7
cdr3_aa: CASRGDGAYEQYF
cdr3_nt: TGCGCCAGCAGGGGGGACGGGGCCTACGAGCAGTACTTC

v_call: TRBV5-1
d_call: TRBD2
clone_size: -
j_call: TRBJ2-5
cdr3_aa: CASSSSGSRETQYF
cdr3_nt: TGCGCCAGCAGCTCTAGCGGGAGTAGAGAGACCCAGTACTTC

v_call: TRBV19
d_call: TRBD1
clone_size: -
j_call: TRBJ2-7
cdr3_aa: CASSKMGQGILEQYF
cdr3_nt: TGTGCCAGTAGTAAAATGGGACAGGGTATTTTGGAGCAGTACTTC